This TCR beta chain was observed in a study of blood T cells in healthy people across ages. Across the study: Researchers report that template switching captured about one barcoded beta molecule per two T cells.

Germline loops: CDR1 KGHDR, CDR2 SFDVKD. The CDR3 covers 12 residues. The ends were cut back, 6 bases at V and 8 bases at J, with 10 bases in the middle. Using a J-beta primer mix together with a sample-barcoded 5' primer, a second PCR was run for about 6 to 11 cycles. TCRdb called the 5' RACE reads again in MiXCR, with one record for every CDR3 protein. Of more than 650,000 distinct CDR3 sequences in the sample, approximately 21% are singletons; the top ten hold about 20%. This clonotype was counted a few times. Input material: blood. The chain employs TRBV24-1 and TRBJ2-1, with D perhaps matching TRBD1 or TRBD2 (6 bases each). The TCR sequence derives from a man aged 65 to 85 in good health. The CDR3 spells CATSPGDYEQFF. As DNA, the CDR3 is TGTGCCACCAGTCCAGGGGACTATGAGCAGTTCTTC.